Presented here are 12 T cell receptor beta chains from one specimen sequenced in a study of brain T cells in children with intractable seizures (TCRdb year 2021). The time point label here, explained by the study, means: resected brain tissue, or blood drawn just prior to surgery. Library construction relied on the immunoSEQ multiplex PCR assay. This immuneACCESS table, as held by TCRdb, lists in-frame sequences with V and J called but not all clones. Of the missing ones, under half trace to an unresolved V gene in checked studies; the others have no known cause. The sample table lists over 95,000 clones, approximately 94% of them with a count of one. The ten largest account for approximately 3.9% of the sample. The sample was peripheral blood, taken at surgery. These receptors were obtained from a boy under two years old with hemimegalencephaly and intractable seizures.

A single count supports this clone. This chain uses TRBV3-1 (or the pseudogene TRBV3-2) with TRBJ2-1; the match to TRBD2 covers 13 bases. The CDR3 is 17 amino acids. Germline V lookup: CDR1 LGHDT, CDR2 YNNKEL (reference sequence). V lost 5 bases, J lost 3 bases, and 7 bases stayed unmatched. CDR3 DNA sequence: TGTGCCAGCAGCGCCCGACTAGCGGGAGGCTTCTACAATGAGCAGTTCTTC. Encoded protein: CASSARLAGGFYNEQFF.

The DNA for the CDR3 is TGCGCCAGCATAGAAGCGTCACCCTACGAGCAGTACTTC. Protein: CASIEASPYEQYF. The gene calls are TRBV10-1 and TRBJ2-7; no clear D. Germline lookup yields CDR1 WNHNN and CDR2 SYGVQD (reference sequence). Between the trimmed V and J ends, which lost 7 bases and 2 bases, there was a span of 12 bases. The CDR3 loop spans 13 amino acids.

This rearrangement joins TRBV12-3 or TRBV12-4 to TRBJ2-5; D possibly corresponds to TRBD2 (5 bases). The V end lost 8 bases, the J end lost 5 bases, and 12 bases lay between the germline ends. The CDR3 is 12 residues long. The CDR3, as DNA: TGTGCCAGCTGGGCGGGTATTGAGACCCAGTACTTC. Protein sequence: CASWAGIETQYF.

The V call is TRBV28, the J call TRBJ1-6; perhaps TRBD1 as D (6 bases). Germline V CDR1 and CDR2: MDHEN, SYDVKM. The CDR3 covers 16 residues. Trimming removed 6 bases from V and 7 bases from J, with 19 bases in between. The CDR3 protein is CASRQWGAPLNSPLHF. In nucleotides, the CDR3 is TGTGCCAGCAGGCAATGGGGGGCACCCTTGAATTCACCCCTCCACTTT.

The genes are TRBV15 and TRBJ2-2; D is unclear. Germline values: CDR1 LNHNV, CDR2 YYDKDF (reference sequence). The V end was cut by 3 bases, the J end by 0 bases, with 11 bases between. This CDR3 has 16 residues. In DNA form, the CDR3 reads TGTGCCACCAGCAGGGGCATTAGGGCGAACACCGGGGAGCTGTTTTTT. Protein: CATSRGIRANTGELFF. The variable domain in full, with the rest retrieved from reference TRBV15 and TRBJ2-2, is DAMVIQNPRYQVTQFGKPVTLSCSQTLNHNVMYWYQQKSSQAPKLLFHYYDKDFNNEADTPDNFQSRRPNTSFCFLDIRSPGLGDTAMYLCATSRGIRANTGELFFGEGSRLTVL.

CDR3 sequence: CATSRDQGTSNTGELFF. CDR3 nucleotide sequence: TGTGCCACCAGCAGAGATCAGGGGACTAGTAACACCGGGGAGCTGTTTTTT. The chain recombines TRBV15 with TRBJ2-2; 8 bases are a match to TRBD2. CDR1 is LNHNV and CDR2 is YYDKDF in the germline V gene (reference sequence). The CDR3 has 17 residues. V trimming: 0 bases; J trimming: 2 bases; junction bases outside the gene matches: 5.

This chain uses TRBV6-5 with TRBJ2-7, with unresolved D. The V end was cut by 2 bases, the J end by 1 base, with 6 bases between. The CDR3 loop spans 13 amino acids. Germline V gene sequence: CDR1 MNHEY, CDR2 SVGAGI. The CDR3 DNA is TGTGCCAGCAGTTACGGGGTGTCCTACGAGCAGTACTTC. It translates to CASSYGVSYEQYF.

V gene TRBV4-2 combines with J gene TRBJ2-3; TRBD2 aligns across 7 bases. CDR3 size: 15 residues. V dropped 1 base and J dropped 1; count of bases not matched to a gene: 2. Germline V gene sequence: CDR1 LGHNA, CDR2 YNFKEQ. The CDR3 spells CASSQGGSGTDTQYF. CDR3 nucleotides: TGTGCCAGCAGCCAAGGCGGGAGTGGCACAGATACGCAGTATTTT.

The chain couples TRBV5-1 to TRBJ2-4; TRBD2 matches 16 bases. There are 20 residues in the CDR3. Per the germline V gene, CDR1 is SGHRS and CDR2 is YFSETQ. Trimming cost V 0 bases and J 2 bases; bases outside gene matches: 8. For the CDR3, the DNA is TGCGCCAGCAGCTTGGCGGGACTAGCGGGAGGGCCGAAGTCCAAAAACATTCAGTACTTC. Translation: CASSLAGLAGGPKSKNIQYF.

The CDR3 bases are TGTGCCAGCAGTTTTCCCGGGTCCTACGAGCAGTACTTC. Its protein is CASSFPGSYEQYF. The chain carries TRBV27 and TRBJ2-7; D gene unclear. The CDR3 sequence is 13 residues long. Germline V gene data show CDR1 as MNHEY and CDR2 as SMNVEV (reference sequence). Deletions cut 3 bases from V and 1 base from J, with 7 bases between.

This clone showed up just a few times. This rearrangement joins TRBV5-4 to TRBJ1-2; D not certain. Per the germline V gene, CDR1 is SGHNT and CDR2 is YYREEE (reference sequence). V lost 6 bases, J lost 8 bases, and 20 bases lay in between. The length of the CDR3 is 14 residues. The CDR3 protein is CASTPNRGPGGYTF. The CDR3 coding sequence is TGTGCCAGCACCCCGAACCGCGGGCCTGGAGGCTACACCTTC.

This clone was seen just once. This rearrangement joins TRBV24-1 to TRBJ1-5; possible D gene TRBD1, 5 bases. This CDR3 has 14 amino acids. CDR1 is KGHDR, CDR2 SFDVKD, per germline. Between the trimmed V and J ends, which lost 3 bases and 2 bases, there was a span of 7 bases. As DNA, the CDR3 is TGTGCCACCAGTGATGTAGGGGGCAATCAGCCCCAGCATTTT. Its translation: CATSDVGGNQPQHF.